This record concerns one TCR beta chain sequence. The entry originates in a study of blood T cell repertoires in COVID-19. The V gene end was trimmed by 5 bases and the J gene end by 8 bases; junction bases not matched to a gene: 15. This CDR3 comprises 16 residues. Germline V lookup: CDR1 GTSNPN, CDR2 SVGIG (reference sequence). Authors' methods: Reference gene primer amplification gave nucleated cell count estimates. The repertoire was sequenced with immunoSEQ multiplex PCR; TCRdb's copy has only in-frame clones and lacks some. That table is the source of V, J and clone size, and D and trimming were worked out from the DNA. Found here are roughly 160,000 clones, about four fifths of them singletons; the top ten hold 14%.

The chain is built from TRBV30 and TRBJ1-6; 7 nucleotides agree with TRBD1. Sequenced material: peripheral blood. This TCR came from a young man with active or convalescent COVID-19. The CDR3 region is CAWEIGGAHSDSPLHF. Written as DNA, the CDR3 is TGTGCCTGGGAAATAGGGGGCGCCCATTCGGATTCACCCCTCCACTTT.